This passage covers 25 T cell receptor beta chains from one sample sequenced in a study of shared clonotypes between healthy human individuals. Here immunoSEQ multiplex PCR was the method, and the copy in TCRdb shows in-frame clones only, minus some. The sample lists roughly 1,000,000 clones; roughly 74% were seen once. Sequencing input: memory CD4+ T cells from PBMCs. Subset noted: CD45RA-negative fraction. The receptors were gathered from a man between 18 and 35 years old in good health. Some clones in this sample may be carry-over from other donors' samples.

The genes are TRBV7-4 and TRBJ2-3, with 7 bases matching TRBD2. Germline CDR1 SGHVT, CDR2 SQSDAQ. The CDR3 spans 13 residues. The ends lost 8 bases at V and 5 bases at J; junction bases unmatched: 7. Here the CDR3 DNA reads TGTGCCAGCCGACGACTAGCAGGAGATACGCAGTATTTT. Its protein product is CASRRLAGDTQYF.

This chain connects TRBV7-9 to TRBJ2-1; D not resolved. V lost 0 bases, J lost 4 bases, and 7 bases lay in between. The germline V gene has CDR1 SEHNR and CDR2 FQNEAQ (reference sequence). The CDR3 covers 14 residues. CDR3 residues: CASSLASLYNEQFF. CDR3 DNA sequence: TGTGCCAGCAGCTTAGCTTCGCTTTACAATGAGCAGTTCTTC.

The chain recombines TRBV6-5 with TRBJ2-7, with 7 bases identical to TRBD1. The length of the CDR3 is 13 residues. Germline loops: CDR1 MNHEY, CDR2 SVGAGI. Trimming removed 8 bases from V and 3 bases from J; junction bases left unmatched: 7. CDR3 coding DNA: TGTGCCAGCGGACAGGTACCAGACTACGAGCAGTACTTC. Protein sequence: CASGQVPDYEQYF.

This chain joins TRBV6-5 and TRBJ2-7; D not resolved. Germline V CDR1 and CDR2: MNHEY, SVGAGI. CDR3 length equals 13 residues. The germline V and J ends were trimmed by 1 base and 7 bases, with 11 bases remaining between them. The CDR3 loop is CASSYYFGEEQYF. The CDR3 DNA sequence: TGTGCCAGCAGTTACTACTTTGGTGAAGAGCAGTACTTC.

This rearrangement joins TRBV30 to TRBJ2-7; possibly TRBD2 for D (6 bases). The CDR3 sequence is 14 residues long. V was cut by 4 bases and J by 0 bases, with 13 bases left in between. Germline V CDR1 and CDR2: GTSNPN, SVGIG (reference sequence). CDR3 nucleotides: TGTGCCTGGACCCACGGGGGAAGCTCCTACGAGCAGTACTTC. Protein sequence: CAWTHGGSSYEQYF.

There are a few counts of this clone. This may stem from a read error, because a much larger clone lies one nucleotide away. J is TRBJ2-1 and V is TRBV5-6; D gene ambiguous. CDR1 and CDR2 from the germline V gene are SGHDT and YYEEEE. The CDR3 has 10 residues. V was shortened by 5 bases and J by 8 bases, with 5 bases between the two germline ends. CDR3 protein: CASRYHEQFF. Here the CDR3 DNA reads TGTGCCAGCAGATACCATGAGCAGTTCTTC.

This sequence joins TRBV7-8 and TRBJ1-2, with TRBD1 matching over 10 bases. Germline CDR1 is SGHVS and CDR2 is FQNEAQ. The CDR3 runs to 14 residues. V was pared by 5 bases and J by 8 bases, with 8 bases of the junction left unmatched. The CDR3 loop reads CASSRLGTGEGYTF. The CDR3 DNA reads TGTGCCAGCAGCCGTCTCGGGACAGGGGAGGGCTACACCTTC.

This clone was seen just once. The CDR3 loop reads CASSEQGARYEQYF. The CDR3 DNA reads TGTGCCAGCAGTGAACAGGGGGCACGCTACGAGCAGTACTTC. The chain is built from TRBV2 and TRBJ2-7; 8 bases are a match to TRBD1. The ends lost 2 bases at V and 3 bases at J; junction bases unmatched: 3. CDR1 is SNHLY and CDR2 is FYNNEI in the germline V gene. The CDR3 sequence is 14 residues long.

The J gene is TRBJ1-1, the V gene TRBV5-1; 9 nucleotides match TRBD1. Trimming removed 4 bases from V and 3 bases from J; junction bases left unmatched: 7. Germline CDR1 reads SGHRS; CDR2 reads YFSETQ. CDR3 length equals 15 residues. DNA of the CDR3: TGCGCCAGCAGCGCCACAGGGGGCGCGGACACTGAAGCTTTCTTT. Translating it yields CASSATGGADTEAFF.

The table lists this clone with a few counts. The chain's CDR3 is CASSLAQAGGDTQYF. CDR3 bases: TGCGCCAGCAGCTTGGCTCAAGCGGGAGGGGATACGCAGTATTTT. V gene TRBV5-1 combines with J gene TRBJ2-3, with 10 bases matching TRBD2. The trim removed 0 bases at V and 6 bases at J, leaving 4 bases unmatched. CDR3 length equals 15 residues. Per the germline V gene, CDR1 is SGHRS and CDR2 is YFSETQ.

The chain joins TRBV13 to TRBJ2-7; TRBD2 might be the D (5 bases). The V end lost 8 bases, the J end lost 2 bases, and 16 bases lay between the germline ends. This CDR3 is 14 amino acids long. The germline V gene encodes CDR1 PRHDT and CDR2 FYEKMQ (reference sequence). The CDR3 spells CASRLGGSAYEQYF. The DNA of the CDR3 is TGTGCCAGCCGCCTAGGAGGTAGCGCCTACGAGCAGTACTTC. Looking up the rest from reference TRBV13 and TRBJ2-7 gives the full variable domain: AAGVIQSPRHLIKEKRETATLKCYPIPRHDTVYWYQQGPGQDPQFLISFYEKMQSDKGSIPDRFSAQQFSDYHSELNMSSLELGDSALYFCASRLGGSAYEQYFGPGTRLTVT.

The chain recombines TRBV18 with TRBJ1-5, with D possibly TRBD1 on 5 matching bases. The germline V gene has CDR1 KGHSH and CDR2 LQKENI. V was clipped by 2 bases and J by 0 bases, with 11 bases between them. CDR3 size: 16 residues. The CDR3 spells CASSPFGTDSNQPQHF. CDR3 bases: TGTGCCAGCTCACCATTCGGGACGGATAGCAATCAGCCCCAGCATTTT.

The chain joins TRBV2 to TRBJ1-1; TRBD1 might be the D (5 bases). Germline V lookup: CDR1 SNHLY, CDR2 FYNNEI. V lost 4 bases and J 2 bases, leaving 8 bases between the germline ends. The CDR3 runs 13 residues. CDR3 sequence (DNA): TGTGCCAGCAGTGGGGACTTTAACACTGAAGCTTTCTTT. Translating gives CASSGDFNTEAFF. Drawing the rest from reference TRBV2 and TRBJ1-1, the complete variable domain is EPEVTQTPSHQVTQMGQEVILRCVPISNHLYFYWYRQILGQKVEFLVSFYNNEISEKSEIFDDQFSVERPDGSNFTLKIRSTKLEDSAMYFCASSGDFNTEAFFGQGTRLTVV.

This CDR3 is CAISDPGLAGEFEQFF. The CDR3 nucleotides read TGTGCCATCAGTGACCCCGGACTAGCGGGAGAGTTTGAGCAGTTCTTC. V is TRBV10-3 and J is TRBJ2-1, with 13 bases fitting TRBD2. The CDR3 length is 16 residues. The V gene's germline CDR1 is ENHRY and CDR2 SYGVKD. V lost 3 bases and J lost 9; bases outside the gene matches: 8.

There are many counts of this clone. The identical CDR3 is also encoded by other nucleotide sequences in the sample. The chain has TRBV6-6 and TRBJ1-1, with 8 bases identical to TRBD1. Germline CDR1 MNHNY, CDR2 SVGAGI (reference sequence). Germline trimming cut 6 bases from V and 8 bases from J; bases unmatched to any gene: 11. The CDR3 has 14 amino acids. CDR3 nucleotides: TGTGCCAGCAGCCAAGGACAGGGTGTTAAGGAAGCTTTCTTT. This encodes CASSQGQGVKEAFF.

This clone showed up just once. V is TRBV11-1 and J is TRBJ1-1; no definite D call. The CDR3 is 13 residues long. V lost 8 bases and J lost 1, with 11 bases in between. Germline V gene lookup returns CDR1 SGHAT and CDR2 FQDESV (reference sequence). The chain's CDR3 is CASRERQNTEAFF. The CDR3 nucleotides read TGTGCCAGCCGCGAGCGACAGAACACTGAAGCTTTCTTT.

This chain uses TRBV27 with TRBJ2-2; 8 bases agree with TRBD1. The CDR3 has 16 amino acids. Germline trimming cut 7 bases from V and 0 bases from J; bases unmatched to any gene: 7. Germline V gene lookup returns CDR1 MNHEY and CDR2 SMNVEV (reference sequence). CDR3: CASNRWGQANTGELFF. CDR3 nucleotides: TGTGCCAGCAATCGTTGGGGACAGGCGAACACCGGGGAGCTGTTTTTT.

The chain uses TRBV5-1 and TRBJ1-3; TRBD1 matches 8 bases. This CDR3 contains 16 residues. V dropped 4 bases and J dropped 0; count of bases not matched to a gene: 6. Germline assignment: CDR1 SGHRS and CDR2 YFSETQ. The CDR3 here is CASSPTGGSSGNTIYF. CDR3 coding DNA: TGCGCCAGCAGCCCAACAGGGGGATCCTCTGGAAACACCATATATTTT.

The CDR3 DNA is TGTGCCAGCAGTCCCCCACTGGGGAGCGGGGACTTCTACGAGCAGTACTTC. It is translated as CASSPPLGSGDFYEQYF. The genes are TRBV28 and TRBJ2-7; TRBD2 matches at 7 bases. CDR1 is MDHEN and CDR2 is SYDVKM in the germline V gene. This CDR3 comprises 17 residues. V lost 5 bases to trimming and J lost 3 bases; unmatched junction nucleotides: 16.

This rearrangement joins TRBV11-2 to TRBJ1-2, with D unclear. Germline V lookup: CDR1 SGHAT, CDR2 FQNNGV. The CDR3 totals 13 residues. V shed 3 bases and J shed 4 bases, with 9 bases lying between them. Here the CDR3 reads CASSFSMRYGYTF. CDR3 nucleotide sequence: TGTGCCAGCAGCTTCTCTATGCGCTATGGCTACACCTTC.

This clone was found once. This sequence joins TRBV29-1 and TRBJ2-7; D ambiguous. The CDR3 loop spans 12 amino acids. V was clipped by 6 bases and J by 7 bases, with 16 bases between them. Looked up from germline, CDR1 is SQVTM and CDR2 is ANQGSEA. CDR3 DNA: TGCAGCGTCAACGACGGCCATGGGGAGCAGTACTTC. This gives the protein CSVNDGHGEQYF.

This clone was seen only once. The V gene is TRBV6-5, the J gene TRBJ1-3; D gene unclear. Germline V gives CDR1 MNHEY, CDR2 SVGAGI. CDR3 length: 16 amino acids. Trimming left V 3 bases short and J 0 bases short, with 12 bases between. The CDR3 bases are TGTGCCAGCAGTTATTCCCGACCCTCCTCTGGAAACACCATATATTTT. Its protein product is CASSYSRPSSGNTIYF.

The genes are TRBV7-8 and TRBJ2-6, with 14 bases identical to TRBD2. Germline V gives CDR1 SGHVS, CDR2 FQNEAQ. The trim removed 4 bases at V and 1 base at J, leaving 6 bases unmatched. The CDR3 is 19 amino acids. The CDR3 loop is CASSSRLAGGVSGANVLTF. In DNA form, the CDR3 reads TGTGCCAGCAGCTCTCGACTAGCGGGAGGGGTATCTGGGGCCAACGTCCTGACTTTC.

Points on this clone: Other DNA sequences of this sample code for an identical CDR3. The DNA for the CDR3 is TGTGCCAGCAGCTTAGCTCCGGGCTCCTACGAGCAGTACTTC. This sequence encodes CASSLAPGSYEQYF. J is TRBJ2-7 and V is TRBV7-2; unclear D gene. The CDR3 contains 14 residues. The germline V gene has CDR1 SGHTA and CDR2 FQGNSA. Between the trimmed V and J ends, which lost 0 bases and 0 bases, there was a span of 6 bases.

Regarding this clone: The same CDR3 can be traced to other DNA sequences in this sample. The chain joins TRBV5-1 to TRBJ2-7; TRBD1 matches at 8 bases. V lost 0 bases, J lost 2 bases, and 1 base stayed unmatched. The CDR3 extends over 14 amino acids. CDR1 is SGHRS, CDR2 YFSETQ, per germline. CDR3 sequence: CASSLAGGPYEQYF. CDR3 nucleotides: TGCGCCAGCAGCTTGGCAGGGGGCCCCTACGAGCAGTACTTC.